What follows are 15 T cell receptor beta chains derived from one specimen sequenced in a study of OX40 agonist ivuxolimab in advanced cancers. Library preparation used the immunoSEQ multiplex PCR assay. Not all clones reach the TCRdb copy of this immuneACCESS table, which keeps in-frame sequences only. Checked studies attribute under half of the gap to unresolved V genes and leave the rest unexplained. A total of 65,000 to 80,000 clones appear in this sample, 90% of them only once. The ten largest clones represent more than 0.6% of the sample. Sequenced material: CD4+ or CD8+ T cells sorted from blood, taken in a trial of the OX40 agonist ivuxolimab. Receptor source: an adult with an advanced solid tumor such as melanoma, head and neck, liver or kidney cancer.

This rearrangement joins TRBV7-2 to TRBJ2-1; D remains unclear. Looked up from germline, CDR1 is SGHTA and CDR2 is FQGNSA. The ends were cut back, 4 bases at V and 6 bases at J, with 7 bases in the middle. This CDR3 spans 12 amino acids. The CDR3 sequence is CASSSMGNEQFF. DNA of the CDR3: TGTGCCAGCAGCTCCATGGGCAATGAGCAGTTCTTC.

The CDR3 DNA is TGCGCCAGCAGCTTGGTAGGGGAACGCACAGATACGCAGTATTTT. It is translated as CASSLVGERTDTQYF. The rearrangement links TRBV5-1 to TRBJ2-3; possible D gene TRBD1, 5 bases. This CDR3 has 15 residues. Germline V gene data show CDR1 as SGHRS and CDR2 as YFSETQ. The ends were cut back, 0 bases at V and 1 base at J, with 9 bases in the middle. The full variable domain, rest sourced from reference TRBV5-1 and TRBJ2-3, is KAGVTQTPRYLIKTRGQQVTLSCSPISGHRSVSWYQQTPGQGLQFLFEYFSETQRNKGNFPGRFSGRQFSNSRSEMNVSTLELGDSALYLCASSLVGERTDTQYFGPGTRLTVL.

V usage is TRBV7-2 and J usage is TRBJ1-5; 10 nucleotides line up with TRBD1. The CDR3 length is 14 residues. From germline, CDR1 is SGHTA and CDR2 FQGNSA. The trim removed 4 bases at V and 5 bases at J, leaving 2 bases unmatched. CDR3 coding DNA: TGTGCCAGCAGCTCGGGACAGGGGTATCAGCCCCAGCATTTT. Translated, it gives CASSSGQGYQPQHF.

This chain connects TRBV28 to TRBJ2-7; TRBD1 or TRBD2 may be the D gene (5 bases each). Deletions cut 3 bases from V and 4 bases from J, with 13 bases between. The CDR3 consists of 14 residues. CDR1 is MDHEN and CDR2 is SYDVKM in the germline V gene. This CDR3 is CASSLGTRGYEQYF. The CDR3 DNA reads TGTGCCAGCAGTTTGGGGACGAGGGGTTACGAGCAGTACTTC.

V gene TRBV28 combines with J gene TRBJ2-4, with 8 bases lining up with TRBD1. Trimming at V came to 6 bases and at J to 0 bases, leaving 7 bases not matched to a gene. Germline V gene data show CDR1 as MDHEN and CDR2 as SYDVKM. The CDR3 sequence is 16 residues long. CDR3 coding DNA: TGTGCCAGCAGCTTGGACAGGGTTGAAGCCAAAAACATTCAGTACTTC. The encoded protein is CASSLDRVEAKNIQYF.

The V call is TRBV28, the J call TRBJ2-7; possibly TRBD2 for D (5 bases). V shed 4 bases and J shed 2 bases, with 9 bases lying between them. This CDR3 is built from 13 residues. CDR1 MDHEN and CDR2 SYDVKM come from the germline V gene. For the CDR3, the DNA is TGTGCCAGCAGTTCCAGCGGACCCTACGAGCAGTACTTC. It encodes CASSSSGPYEQYF.

The chain uses TRBV6-1 and TRBJ2-1, with a possible D match to TRBD2 (5 bases). The germline gives CDR1 MNHNS, CDR2 SASEGT. The CDR3 covers 16 residues. The V and J ends lost 2 bases and 1 base respectively, with 12 bases between them. The CDR3 loop reads CASSEPAAQSYNEQFF. CDR3 DNA: TGTGCCAGCAGTGAACCAGCGGCCCAATCCTACAATGAGCAGTTCTTC.

The chain links TRBV6-5 to TRBJ2-4, with D possibly being TRBD2 (5 bases). Germline V lookup: CDR1 MNHEY, CDR2 SVGAGI. CDR3 length: 14 residues. Trimming cost V 4 bases and J 8 bases, with 15 bases left between them. The CDR3 protein is CASSSPSRGDIQYF. In DNA form, the CDR3 reads TGTGCCAGCAGTTCCCCCTCTCGGGGAGACATTCAGTACTTC.

The rearrangement links TRBV5-4 to TRBJ1-4; D may be TRBD1 (5 bases). Per the germline V gene, CDR1 is SGHNT and CDR2 is YYREEE (reference sequence). This CDR3 contains 16 residues. V was clipped by 0 bases and J by 7 bases, with 16 bases between them. The DNA for the CDR3 is TGTGCCAGCAGCTTGGCGCCCCGGGACGCATCTGAAAAACTGTTTTTT. Its protein product is CASSLAPRDASEKLFF.

The rearrangement uses TRBV14 and TRBJ2-6, with TRBD1 identical over 7 bases. CDR1 is SGHDN, CDR2 FVKESK, per germline. V lost 1 base and J lost 2; bases outside the gene matches: 8. The CDR3 sequence is 18 residues long. This chain's CDR3 is CASSQVPKGAAGANVLTF. CDR3 DNA: TGTGCCAGCAGCCAAGTCCCAAAGGGGGCGGCTGGGGCCAACGTCCTGACTTTC.

V and J are TRBV27 and TRBJ2-3; 10 bases match TRBD2. The CDR3 loop spans 16 amino acids. V dropped 0 bases and J dropped 2; count of bases not matched to a gene: 2. Germline CDR1 reads MNHEY; CDR2 reads SMNVEV (reference sequence). As DNA, the CDR3 is TGTGCCAGCAGTTTATCGAGCGGGAGGGACACAGATACGCAGTATTTT. Translating it yields CASSLSSGRDTDTQYF.

This rearrangement joins TRBV6-1 to TRBJ2-1; 8 bases match TRBD2. Germline V gene lookup returns CDR1 MNHNS and CDR2 SASEGT. The J segment lost 8 bases and the V segment lost 8 bases, leaving 14 bases of the junction unmatched. CDR3 length equals 15 residues. The CDR3 DNA reads as TGTGCCAGCGGGGACTTCAGCGGGAGTCTGTATGAGCAGTTCTTC. It codes for CASGDFSGSLYEQFF.

This clone was detected once. The rearrangement joins TRBV19 to TRBJ2-7; TRBD2 agrees at 8 bases. This CDR3 is 13 amino acids long. J lost 6 bases, V lost 3 bases, and 4 bases had no gene match. Germline CDR1 LNHDA, CDR2 SQIVND (reference sequence). The CDR3 spells CASSMNGGGEQYF. The CDR3 DNA reads as TGTGCCAGTAGTATGAACGGGGGGGGCGAGCAGTACTTC. Variable domain in full (rest from reference TRBV19 and TRBJ2-7): DGGITQSPKYLFRKEGQNVTLSCEQNLNHDAMYWYRQDPGQGLRLIYYSQIVNDFQKGDIAEGYSVSREKKESFPLTVTSAQKNPTAFYLCASSMNGGGEQYFGPGTRLTVT.

The V gene is TRBV4-3, the J gene TRBJ1-2, with 9 bases identical to TRBD1. The CDR3 is 15 residues long. Germline V gene data show CDR1 as LGHNA and CDR2 as YSLEER. V was pared by 0 bases and J by 5 bases, with 4 bases of the junction left unmatched. DNA of the CDR3: TGCGCCAGCAGCCAAGATTGGGGACAGGGTTATGGCTACACCTTC. As protein: CASSQDWGQGYGYTF.

Here the CDR3 reads CASSLRGHGGELFF. For the CDR3, the DNA is TGTGCCAGCAGCTTGAGGGGCCATGGCGGGGAGCTGTTTTTT. V gene TRBV5-6 combines with J gene TRBJ2-2, with D perhaps TRBD1 (5 bases). Germline values: CDR1 SGHDT, CDR2 YYEEEE. The CDR3 consists of 14 residues. V dropped 1 base and J dropped 7 bases, with 11 bases sitting between them. The full variable domain, with the rest looked up from reference TRBV5-6 and TRBJ2-2, is DAGVTQSPTHLIKTRGQQVTLRCSPKSGHDTVSWYQQALGQGPQFIFQYYEEEERQRGNFPDRFSGHQFPNYSSELNVNALLLGDSALYLCASSLRGHGGELFFGEGSRLTVL.